The rows below give T cell receptor beta chains drawn from one sample of a study of blood T cell repertoires in COVID-19. The method was immunoSEQ multiplex PCR; TCRdb's version includes in-frame clones alone and lacks a portion of them. The sample records approximately 15,000 clones, more than 75% being singletons. Sequencing used peripheral blood. These receptors were taken from a man aged 55 to 70 with active COVID-19. CDR3s include the opening cysteine and the closing phenylalanine or tryptophan. A D gene is named only where the DNA matches it firmly. Clone size, where shown, is once, few, many, or a class for clones that have expanded.

cdr3_nt,cdr3_aa,v_call,j_call,clone_size,d_call
TGTGCCAGCAGCCCCACGGGGGGGGGACAGATTAACTACAATGAGCAGTTCTTC,CASSPTGGGQINYNEQFF,TRBV3-1/TRBV3-2,TRBJ2-1,-,-
TGTGCCAGCAGCCAAACTAGCGGGGGGGACACCGGGGAGCTGTTTTTT,CASSQTSGGDTGELFF,TRBV4-2,TRBJ2-2,-,TRBD2
TGTGCCAGCAGCCGGACAGATTTAGGATCACCCCTCCACTTT,CASSRTDLGSPLHF,TRBV3-1/TRBV3-2,TRBJ1-6,-,-
TGTGCCAGCAGCCCCACACCCCTGGTCTCTGGGGCCAACGTCCTGACTTTC,CASSPTPLVSGANVLTF,TRBV3-1/TRBV3-2,TRBJ2-6,-,-
TGCAGCGTTGACTCCAGGGGGGCCCAGTACTTC,CSVDSRGAQYF,TRBV29-1,TRBJ2-5,-,-
TGTGCCAGCAGTGGAGACAATGTTTCACCCCTCCACTTT,CASSGDNVSPLHF,TRBV2,TRBJ1-6,-,-
TGTGCCAGCTCACCTTCCGGGACAGGGAGGGCCAACTATGGCTACACCTTC,CASSPSGTGRANYGYTF,TRBV18,TRBJ1-2,-,TRBD1
TGTGCCAGCGGTGCAGCGGCGGCCACTAGCACAGATACGCAGTATTTT,CASGAAAATSTDTQYF,TRBV11-1,TRBJ2-3,-,-
TGTGCCAGCTCACCACCCGAACAGGGCGCGAACACCGGGGAGCTGTTTTTT,CASSPPEQGANTGELFF,TRBV18,TRBJ2-2,-,-
TGTGCCAGCAGTGTGGGGGCCAAAGATACGCAGTATTTT,CASSVGAKDTQYF,TRBV2,TRBJ2-3,-,-
TGCAGTGCTAGTCTCAGGTTGAACACTGAAGCTTTCTTT,CSASLRLNTEAFF,TRBV20-1,TRBJ1-1,-,-
TGTGCCACCGGGAGGGGGGGCGGCAATCAGCCCCAGCATTTT,CATGRGGGNQPQHF,TRBV6-5,TRBJ1-5,-,-
TGTGCCAGCAGCCAGAGCACCGGAGGGGATACGCAGTATTTT,CASSQSTGGDTQYF,TRBV3-1/TRBV3-2,TRBJ2-3,-,-
TGCGCCAGCAGCTTGGGGACAGGGGGGCAGGAGACCCAGTACTTC,CASSLGTGGQETQYF,TRBV5-1,TRBJ2-5,once,TRBD1
TGTGCCAAGGAGCGGGAGGGCACAGATACGCAGTATTTT,CAKEREGTDTQYF,TRBV2,TRBJ2-3,-,TRBD2
TGCGCCAGCAGCTTGGGTAGCGGGGGACGGGAGACCCAGTACTTC,CASSLGSGGRETQYF,TRBV5-1,TRBJ2-5,-,TRBD2
TGCGCCAGCACCGATCTACTGAGCTCCTACAATGAGCAGTTCTTC,CASTDLLSSYNEQFF,TRBV10-2,TRBJ2-1,-,-
TGTGCCAGCAGCCCCCGCCTAGGATTTAATGAAAAACTGTTTTTT,CASSPRLGFNEKLFF,TRBV9,TRBJ1-4,-,-
TGTGCCAGCAACCGGGATCCGGAGACCCAGTACTTC,CASNRDPETQYF,TRBV2,TRBJ2-5,-,-
TGTGCCAGTAGGCCCGGACAGGGGAGTGAGCAGTTCTTC,CASRPGQGSEQFF,TRBV19,TRBJ2-1,-,TRBD1
TGCAGTGCTAGTGGTTTGTCGGACAACTCCTACGAGCAGTACTTC,CSASGLSDNSYEQYF,TRBV20-1,TRBJ2-7,once,-
TGCGCCAGCAGACCCTCCGGACTCACGGGGGAAAAACTGTTTTTT,CASRPSGLTGEKLFF,TRBV5-1,TRBJ1-4,-,-
TGCGCCAGCAGCTTGGAACAGACAGGGTTATCGACTGAAGCTTTCTTT,CASSLEQTGLSTEAFF,TRBV5-1,TRBJ1-1,-,TRBD1
TGTGCCAGCAGCTTCGGTTCAAGCACAGATACGCAGTATTTT,CASSFGSSTDTQYF,TRBV5-4,TRBJ2-3,-,-
TGTGCCAGCAGCCCTAGAGGGGGTGACTCAGATACGCAGTATTTT,CASSPRGGDSDTQYF,TRBV7-6,TRBJ2-3,-,-
TGTGCCACCACCAGTGGTGACAGGGACGACAGGTACGAGCAGTACTTC,CATTSGDRDDRYEQYF,TRBV15,TRBJ2-7,once,TRBD1
TGTGCCAGCAGCCAACGAGACAGGGAATTCGGAAACACCATATATTTT,CASSQRDREFGNTIYF,TRBV7-9,TRBJ1-3,-,TRBD1
TGCGCCAGCAGCTTTACGACGGGGGGGCACAAGGCCTACGAGCAGTACTTC,CASSFTTGGHKAYEQYF,TRBV5-1,TRBJ2-7,-,TRBD2
TGTGCCAGCAGCTGGCGGGACTACACAGATACGCAGTATTTT,CASSWRDYTDTQYF,TRBV11-2,TRBJ2-3,-,TRBD2
TGTGCCAGCAGCCCGGGACAGCCGCCCACTGAAGCTTTCTTT,CASSPGQPPTEAFF,TRBV7-3,TRBJ1-1,-,TRBD1
TGTGCCAGCAGCTTGTGGGAGGGAGCACCCCTCCACTTT,CASSLWEGAPLHF,TRBV11-2,TRBJ1-6,-,-
TGTGCCAGCAGCTATCCTCGGGAGAAGGGAGAGACCCAGTACTTC,CASSYPREKGETQYF,TRBV11-2,TRBJ2-5,-,-
TGCAGCGTTGACGGGGAGTTCACAGATACGCAGTATTTT,CSVDGEFTDTQYF,TRBV29-1,TRBJ2-3,-,-
TGTGCCAGTAGTAATGCCCCCGACAGGGCAGGCTACACCTTC,CASSNAPDRAGYTF,TRBV19,TRBJ1-2,-,TRBD1
TGCAGCGTTGAAGGAGAGGGGGACAACCCGGGGTATGGCTACACCTTC,CSVEGEGDNPGYGYTF,TRBV29-1,TRBJ1-2,-,-
TGTGCCAGCAGCTTACGATCCTTGGAGGGCTCCCCCCACACCGGGGAGCTGTTTTTT,CASSLRSLEGSPHTGELFF,TRBV11-2,TRBJ2-2,-,-
TGTGCCACCTCCCCCACAGGGCCCTATGGCTACACCTTC,CATSPTGPYGYTF,TRBV27,TRBJ1-2,-,-
TGCGCCAGCAACAGGGGGCCTCCCTCAGCTGATGGCTACACCTTC,CASNRGPPSADGYTF,TRBV5-1,TRBJ1-2,-,TRBD1
TGTGCCAGCAGCTTTTCCCCGACAGACTATGGCTACACCTTC,CASSFSPTDYGYTF,TRBV5-4,TRBJ1-2,once,-
TGTGCCAGCAGCGTAGGCGGAAGAGGTTCTGGAAACACCATATATTTT,CASSVGGRGSGNTIYF,TRBV9,TRBJ1-3,-,-
TGTGCCAGCAGCTTAGACGGGGACTATGGCTACACCTTC,CASSLDGDYGYTF,TRBV7-9,TRBJ1-2,few,-
TGTGCCAGCAGCCCACTGACAGGTCGGACTGGAAACACCATATATTTT,CASSPLTGRTGNTIYF,TRBV28,TRBJ1-3,-,-
TGTGCCAGTAGTGAGACAGGGGCCCCGAATCAAGAGACCCAGTACTTC,CASSETGAPNQETQYF,TRBV19,TRBJ2-5,-,TRBD1
TGTGCCAGCAGCTTTATTCCGGGACAGGGGCTGGTGAAGAACACCGGGGAGCTGTTTTTT,CASSFIPGQGLVKNTGELFF,TRBV13,TRBJ2-2,-,TRBD1
TGCGCCAGCAGCATTACAGGCTTCGACGGGTATGGCTACACCTTC,CASSITGFDGYGYTF,TRBV5-1,TRBJ1-2,-,-
TGTGCCAGCAGATGGAGGGGTACAAATGAGCAGTTCTTC,CASRWRGTNEQFF,TRBV11-2,TRBJ2-1,-,-
TGTGCCAGTCCCCGCCTCAGGGGTACGGGTTCACCCCTCCACTTT,CASPRLRGTGSPLHF,TRBV19,TRBJ1-6,-,-
TGTGCCAGTAGTATAGTAGGGACACGGATACATTCACCCCTCCACTTT,CASSIVGTRIHSPLHF,TRBV19,TRBJ1-6,-,-
TGTGCCAGCAGCTTCCGACGGGTTTATGGCTACACCTTC,CASSFRRVYGYTF,TRBV5-6,TRBJ1-2,-,-
TGTGCTAGTGGTTGGGGTAGCGGGGGCGTGAATGAGCAGTTCTTC,CASGWGSGGVNEQFF,TRBV12-5,TRBJ2-1,-,TRBD2
TGTGCCAGCAGAAGGGGGACAGATCAGGGCAATCAGCCCCAGCATTTT,CASRRGTDQGNQPQHF,TRBV5-5,TRBJ1-5,-,TRBD1
TGTGCCAGCACTCGAGGAAGCTCACCCCTCCACTTT,CASTRGSSPLHF,TRBV27,TRBJ1-6,-,-
TGTGCCAGCAGTAAGGACAGGTTCAATCAGCCCCAGCATTTT,CASSKDRFNQPQHF,TRBV6-5,TRBJ1-5,-,TRBD1